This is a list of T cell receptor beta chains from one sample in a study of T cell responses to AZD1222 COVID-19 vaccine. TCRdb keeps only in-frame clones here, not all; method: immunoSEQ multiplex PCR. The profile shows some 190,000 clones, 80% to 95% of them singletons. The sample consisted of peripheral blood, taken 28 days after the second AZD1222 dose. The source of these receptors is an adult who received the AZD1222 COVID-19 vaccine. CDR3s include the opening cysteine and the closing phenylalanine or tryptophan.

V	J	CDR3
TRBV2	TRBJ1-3	CASSDSSGNTIYF
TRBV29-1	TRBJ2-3	CSVELLAGGTQYF
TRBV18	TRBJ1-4	CASSHERTTNEKLFF
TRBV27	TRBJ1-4	CASRTANEKLFF
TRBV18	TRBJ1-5	CASSQGTGADPNQPQHF
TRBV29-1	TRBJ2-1	CSVGGSSYNEQFF
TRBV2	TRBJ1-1	CASSATGRNTEAFF
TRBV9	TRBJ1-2	CASNRGFVREDGYTF
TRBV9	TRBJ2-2	CASSGTSGGTGELFF
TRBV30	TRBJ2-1	CAWTGLAGGPGEQFF
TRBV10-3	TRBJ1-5	CAISDSKASNQPQHF
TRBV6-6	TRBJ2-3	CASSDGGTDTQYF
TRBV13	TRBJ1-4	CASSPGQRGGFEKLFF
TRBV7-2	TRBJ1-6	CASSFRFAGSEGSPLHF
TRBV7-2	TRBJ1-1	CASSFVSGTSFEAFF
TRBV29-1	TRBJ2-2	CSVGGGAGELFF
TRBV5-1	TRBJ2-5	CASSLVGIGQETQYF
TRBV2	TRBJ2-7	CALRVGRSSYEQYF
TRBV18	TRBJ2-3	CASSPDITDTQYF
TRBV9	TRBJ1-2	CASRERTGGGYTF
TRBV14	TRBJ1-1	CASSQMTGVSTEAFF
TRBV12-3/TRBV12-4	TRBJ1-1	CASRETVNTEAFF
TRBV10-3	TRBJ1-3	CAISESDFGGVVGNTIYF
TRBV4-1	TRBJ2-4	CASSQVRGDPGGAKNIQYF
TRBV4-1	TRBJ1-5	CASSQVGRSNQPQHF
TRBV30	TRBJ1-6	CAWRPGQGFSSPLHF
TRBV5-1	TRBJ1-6	CASSVNRGVSPLHF
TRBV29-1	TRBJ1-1	CSGQGPVSTEAFF
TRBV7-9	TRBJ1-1	CASSLPGDTEAFF
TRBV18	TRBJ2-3	CASSIRTGPINTDTQYF
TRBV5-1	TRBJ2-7	CASSLLAGNYEQYF
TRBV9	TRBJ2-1	CASSVEGQEYNEQFF
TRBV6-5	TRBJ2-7	CASAERDRATYEQYF
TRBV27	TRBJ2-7	CASSFTGLAGGRASEQYF
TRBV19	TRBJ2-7	CASSPRQGYEQYF
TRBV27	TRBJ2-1	CASSSRGNEQFF
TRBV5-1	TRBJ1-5	CASSLDLTGNQPQHF
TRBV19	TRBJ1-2	CASSRTGKTINGYTF
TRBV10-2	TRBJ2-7	CASSETGTGSHEQYF
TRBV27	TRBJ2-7	CASIDTGGGNEQYF
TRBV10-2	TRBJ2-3	CASSEQGTDTQYF
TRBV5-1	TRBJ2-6	CASSPKQRSSGANVLTF
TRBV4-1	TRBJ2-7	CASSQTSDRARYEQYF
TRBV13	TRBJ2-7	CASSQYGGASSYEQYF
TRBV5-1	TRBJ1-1	CASSLGQTEAFF
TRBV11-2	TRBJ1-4	CASSLGVREKLFF
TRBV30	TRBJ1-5	CAWSGQGDGAQHF
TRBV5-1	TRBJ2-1	CASSSPTLAGGPHSSYNEQFF
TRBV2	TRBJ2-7	CASSDRYEQYF
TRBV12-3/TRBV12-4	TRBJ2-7	CASSLGQGFEQYF
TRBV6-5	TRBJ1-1	CASSQQWGGAFF